The rows below give T cell receptor beta chains drawn from one sample of a study of graft-versus-host responses after intestinal transplantation. Sequenced by immunoSEQ multiplex PCR; TCRdb stores in-frame clones only, minus some. The sample records about 100,000 clones, about 90% being singletons. What these receptors recognize is not known. This material consisted of unstimulated CD4+ T cells sorted from spleen or lymph node cells, taken before transplant. These receptors all stem from a human donor who was the organ donor for an intestinal transplant. Both conserved end residues are part of each CDR3. A D gene is named only where the DNA matches it firmly. Expanded clones are given a class, and other clones once, few, many or no size at all.

TRBV27	-	-	TRBJ1-2	TGTGCCAGCAGTCGCTCATATACAGGGATGAACTATGGCTACACCTTC	CASSRSYTGMNYGYTF
TRBV6-1	-	TRBD1	TRBJ1-1	TGTACCAGTGAACAGGGGACGGACACTGAAGCTTTCTTT	CTSEQGTDTEAFF
TRBV7-2	-	-	TRBJ1-1	TGTGCCAGCAGCTTGCAACAGGGTGAAGCTTTCTTT	CASSLQQGEAFF
TRBV19	-	-	TRBJ2-3	TGTGCCAGTAGTATAGATGGGGGGACAGATACGCAGTATTTT	CASSIDGGTDTQYF
TRBV4-2	-	TRBD2	TRBJ2-7	TGTGCCAGCAGCCGCCGGACTAGCGGGGGGGCCAACGAGCAGTACTTC	CASSRRTSGGANEQYF
TRBV5-1	-	-	TRBJ2-1	TGCGCCAGCAGGACGGCCTACAGGCGTGAGCAGTTCTTC	CASRTAYRREQFF
TRBV28	-	-	TRBJ1-2	TGTGCCAGCAGCCCACCGATCTCGGGTGGCTACACCTTC	CASSPPISGGYTF
TRBV30	-	TRBD2	TRBJ2-7	TGTGCCTGGACCGGGGGGGACCCCTACGAGCAGTACTTC	CAWTGGDPYEQYF
TRBV28	-	TRBD1	TRBJ1-6	TGTGCCAGCAGCCTCACAGGGGGCTTTGGTAATTCACCCCTCCACTTT	CASSLTGGFGNSPLHF
TRBV28	-	-	TRBJ2-1	TGTGCCAGCAGTTCTCCGGGTAGCGGAACCTACAATGAGCAGTTCTTC	CASSSPGSGTYNEQFF
TRBV13	-	TRBD1	TRBJ1-3	TGTGCCAGCAGCCCAGACCTGGGACAGGGAGCTGGAAACACCATATATTTT	CASSPDLGQGAGNTIYF
TRBV18	-	TRBD2	TRBJ2-3	TGTGCCAGCTCACCCCCTGGGTTAGCGGGGCGCACAGATACGCAGTATTTT	CASSPPGLAGRTDTQYF
TRBV30	-	TRBD1	TRBJ1-2	TGTGCCTGGAGTGTAATCCTACAGGGGTTCTACACCTTC	CAWSVILQGFYTF
TRBV7-6	-	-	TRBJ2-7	TGTGCCAGCAGCTTAGCCCCCCTCTCGTTAGGTGCCTACGAGCAGTACTTC	CASSLAPLSLGAYEQYF
TRBV10-1	-	-	TRBJ1-1	TGCGCCAGCAAGTATGAAGCTTTCTTT	CASKYEAFF
TRBV4-1	-	TRBD1	TRBJ1-6	TGCGCCAGCAGCCTACTCGGGACAGGGGAAATTGGTTCACCCCTCCACTTT	CASSLLGTGEIGSPLHF
TRBV4-2	-	TRBD1	TRBJ1-4	TGTGCCAGCAGCCAAGATCGGGACAGGGGGCCAGCTAATGAAAAACTGTTTTTT	CASSQDRDRGPANEKLFF
TRBV6-1	-	TRBD2	TRBJ2-7	TGTGCCAGCAGTCAAAGCGGGGGAGGTTCCTACGAGCAGTACTTC	CASSQSGGGSYEQYF
TRBV6-1	once	-	TRBJ1-1	TGTGCCAGCGGGCAGGGGAGGGGCACTGAAGCTTTCTTT	CASGQGRGTEAFF
TRBV30	-	-	TRBJ1-2	TGTGCCTGGAGTGTAACAGGGGGCTACACCTTC	CAWSVTGGYTF
TRBV4-1	-	-	TRBJ1-2	TGCGCCAGCAGCCAGCCAACAGTTACAGCTAACTATGGCTACACCTTC	CASSQPTVTANYGYTF
TRBV18	-	TRBD2	TRBJ2-7	TGTGCCAGCTCCTCCAGGGACGGGAGGGAGTACTTC	CASSSRDGREYF
TRBV19	few	-	TRBJ1-2	TGTGCCAGTAAAGGGGGTCGGCAGGGCTATGGCTACACCTTC	CASKGGRQGYGYTF
TRBV9	-	-	TRBJ2-1	TGTGCCAGCAGCCCCGGGGCGTACAATGAGCAGTTCTTC	CASSPGAYNEQFF
TRBV2	-	TRBD1	TRBJ1-1	TGTGCCAGCAGGGGACAGTTGAACACTGAAGCTTTCTTT	CASRGQLNTEAFF
TRBV18	-	TRBD1	TRBJ2-1	TGTGCCAGCTCACTTACGACTACGGGACAGGGGACCAATGAGCAGTTCTTC	CASSLTTTGQGTNEQFF
TRBV6-6	-	-	TRBJ1-1	TGTGCCAGCACCTCGACGGGATCGAGGACTGAAGCTTTCTTT	CASTSTGSRTEAFF
TRBV11-1	-	TRBD1	TRBJ1-2	TGTGCCAGCAGCCTGGGACGGGACAGGAGTACCTATGGCTACACCTTC	CASSLGRDRSTYGYTF
TRBV29-1	-	TRBD1	TRBJ2-7	TGCAGCGTTGAAGACAGGGGGCAACCAGCGTACGAGCAGTACTTC	CSVEDRGQPAYEQYF
TRBV19	-	-	TRBJ1-3	TGTGCCAGTAGTGATTCTGGATTCTCTGGAAACACCATATATTTT	CASSDSGFSGNTIYF
TRBV6-5	-	-	TRBJ1-6	TGTGCCAGCGGCAGGGATTTAAGCGGTTCACCCCTCCACTTT	CASGRDLSGSPLHF
TRBV21-1	-	-	TRBJ2-7	TGTGCCAGCAGCAAGAAGAGCGGACTAGCGGGGACCTACGATGAGCAGTACTTC	CASSKKSGLAGTYDEQYF
TRBV11-2	-	-	TRBJ1-3	TGTGCCAGCAGCTTAGCCCCTTGGGGAAACACCATATATTTT	CASSLAPWGNTIYF
TRBV6-5	-	-	TRBJ2-2	TGTGCCAGCAGTTCGGGGGCCGGGGAGCTGTTTTTT	CASSSGAGELFF
TRBV6-1	-	TRBD1	TRBJ1-5	TGTGCCAGCAGTGAAGAGGGGGCGACAGCTCCTAGCAATCAGCCCCAGCATTTT	CASSEEGATAPSNQPQHF
TRBV5-1	-	-	TRBJ1-3	TGCGCCAGCCGCCGGGTCGATTCTGGAAACACCATATATTTT	CASRRVDSGNTIYF
TRBV5-4	-	-	TRBJ2-1	TGTGCCAGCAGCTTGAGGAGTGAGCAGTTCTTC	CASSLRSEQFF
TRBV18	-	TRBD1	TRBJ1-2	TGTGCCAGCTCACCAGACAGGGACACTAACTATGGCTACACCTTC	CASSPDRDTNYGYTF
TRBV30	-	-	TRBJ2-7	TGTGCCTGGAGTGCACAGGGCTACGAGCAGTACTTC	CAWSAQGYEQYF
TRBV15	-	-	TRBJ1-2	TGTGCCACCAGCAGCTCGACAGGTCCGAACTATGGCTACACCTTC	CATSSSTGPNYGYTF
TRBV5-4	-	-	TRBJ1-6	TGTGCCAGCAGCGGAACCGGGACGGTCTTTTCACCCCTCCACTTT	CASSGTGTVFSPLHF
TRBV9	-	-	TRBJ2-3	TGTGCCAGCAGCGTAGGGCAGGAAGATACGCAGTATTTT	CASSVGQEDTQYF
TRBV25-1	-	TRBD1	TRBJ2-7	TGTGCCAGCAGTGAATACAGGGGGCCCTACGAGCAGTACTTC	CASSEYRGPYEQYF
TRBV5-4	-	-	TRBJ1-4	TGTGCCAGCAGCCGAGACGGGAGACTTAATGAAAAACTGTTTTTT	CASSRDGRLNEKLFF
TRBV6-1	-	-	TRBJ1-5	TGTGCCAGCAGTGAAGGGCGCACAGGGTGGTTCCAGCCCCAGCATTTT	CASSEGRTGWFQPQHF
TRBV5-1	-	-	TRBJ1-2	TGCGCCAGCAGCTTGGAGGGCAGCTATGGCTACACCTTC	CASSLEGSYGYTF
TRBV19	once	-	TRBJ2-2	TGTGCCACAGGACTGGTCGCGAACACCGGGGAGCTGTTTTTT	CATGLVANTGELFF
TRBV6-1	once	-	TRBJ1-5	TGTGCCAGCAGTCGTGCAGGGGTAGGTCAGCCCCAGCATTTT	CASSRAGVGQPQHF
TRBV2	once	TRBD1	TRBJ1-4	TGTGCCAGCAGTGGGGCAGGGGGCAAGAACGGAAAACTGTTTTTT	CASSGAGGKNGKLFF
TRBV5-1	once	-	TRBJ1-1	TGCGCCAGCAGCTTGGTAGTGGGAACTGAAGCTTTCTTT	CASSLVVGTEAFF
TRBV5-8	-	-	TRBJ2-1	TGTGCCAGCAGCCCGCCCAATTGGGCCTACAATGAGCAGTTCTTC	CASSPPNWAYNEQFF
TRBV28	once	-	TRBJ2-1	TGTGCCAGCAGTTTACCCTACAGGGCCGCTATTAGCAATGAGCAGTTCTTC	CASSLPYRAAISNEQFF